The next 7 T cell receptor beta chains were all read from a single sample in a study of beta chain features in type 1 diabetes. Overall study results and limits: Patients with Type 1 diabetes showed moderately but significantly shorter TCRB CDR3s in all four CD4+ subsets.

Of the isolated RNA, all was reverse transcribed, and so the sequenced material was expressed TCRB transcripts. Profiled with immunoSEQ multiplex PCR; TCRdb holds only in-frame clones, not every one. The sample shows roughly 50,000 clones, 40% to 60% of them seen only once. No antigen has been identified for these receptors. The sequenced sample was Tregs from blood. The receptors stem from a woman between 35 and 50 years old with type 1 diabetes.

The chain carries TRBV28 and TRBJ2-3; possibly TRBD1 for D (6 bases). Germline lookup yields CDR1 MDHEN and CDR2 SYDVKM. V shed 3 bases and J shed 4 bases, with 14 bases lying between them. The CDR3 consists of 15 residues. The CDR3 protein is CASSFGAGAADTQYF. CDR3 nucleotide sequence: TGTGCCAGCAGTTTCGGGGCAGGGGCTGCAGATACGCAGTATTTT.

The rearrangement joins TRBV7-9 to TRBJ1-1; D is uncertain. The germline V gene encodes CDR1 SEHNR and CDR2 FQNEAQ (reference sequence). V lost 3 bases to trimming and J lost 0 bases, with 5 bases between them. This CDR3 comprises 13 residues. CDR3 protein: CASSFTMNTEAFF. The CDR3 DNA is TGTGCCAGCAGCTTCACAATGAACACTGAAGCTTTCTTT.

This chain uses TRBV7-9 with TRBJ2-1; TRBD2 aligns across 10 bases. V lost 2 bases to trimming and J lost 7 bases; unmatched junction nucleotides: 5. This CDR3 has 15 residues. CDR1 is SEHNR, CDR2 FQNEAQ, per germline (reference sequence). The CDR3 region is CASSLRPSGGNEQFF. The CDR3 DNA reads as TGTGCCAGCAGCTTACGCCCTAGCGGGGGAAATGAGCAGTTCTTC.

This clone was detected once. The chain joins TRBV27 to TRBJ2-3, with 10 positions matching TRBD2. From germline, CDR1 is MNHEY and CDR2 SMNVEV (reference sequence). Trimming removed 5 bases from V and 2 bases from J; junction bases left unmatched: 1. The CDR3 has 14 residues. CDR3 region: CASSSGRATDTQYF. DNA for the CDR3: TGTGCCAGCAGTAGCGGGAGGGCCACAGATACGCAGTATTTT.

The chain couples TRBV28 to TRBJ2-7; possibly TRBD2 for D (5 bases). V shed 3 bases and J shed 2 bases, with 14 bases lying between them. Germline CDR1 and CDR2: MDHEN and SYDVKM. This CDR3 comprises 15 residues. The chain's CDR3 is CASSFLGGGTYEQYF. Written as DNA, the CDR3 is TGTGCCAGCAGTTTCCTTGGCGGAGGTACCTACGAGCAGTACTTC.

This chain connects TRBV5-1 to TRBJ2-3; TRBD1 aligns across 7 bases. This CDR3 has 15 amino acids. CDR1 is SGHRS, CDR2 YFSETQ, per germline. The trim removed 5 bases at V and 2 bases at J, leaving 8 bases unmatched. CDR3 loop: CASRGTDRATDTQYF. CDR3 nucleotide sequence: TGCGCCAGCAGGGGCACCGACAGGGCCACAGATACGCAGTATTTT.

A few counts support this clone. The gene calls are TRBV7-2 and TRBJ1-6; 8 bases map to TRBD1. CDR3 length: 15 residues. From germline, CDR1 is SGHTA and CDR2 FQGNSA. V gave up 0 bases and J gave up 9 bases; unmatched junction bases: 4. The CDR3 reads CASSLAAGGTSPLHF. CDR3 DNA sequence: TGTGCCAGCAGCTTAGCGGCAGGGGGCACTTCACCCCTCCACTTT. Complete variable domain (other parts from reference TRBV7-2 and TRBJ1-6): GAGVSQSPSNKVTEKGKDVELRCDPISGHTALYWYRQSLGQGLEFLIYFQGNSAPDKSGLPSDRFSAERTGGSVSTLTIQRTQQEDSAVYLCASSLAAGGTSPLHFGNGTRLTVT.